The clone carrying this TCR beta chain has more than one count but fewer than ten. Its antigen remains unidentified. This sample is drawn from a study of vaccination and CD4 T cells after COVID-19. Study at large: Sampling after COVID took place at a median of about 98 days (range 35 to 161) following diagnosis. Study observations and caveats: Convalescent patients gained a median approximately 90% of their reactive clones only post-vaccination. Spike mono-reactivity was found in 304 of the 307 vaccine-specific clones identified in convalescent patients.

Time point here: late sampling 161 to 241 days after vaccination in three convalescent patients. In TCRdb, the PCR reads were re-called with MiXCR into one record per CDR3 protein. The sample shows about 36,000 distinct CDR3 sequences, under 45% of them seen only once. This CDR3 region has 11 residues. Germline V gene sequence: CDR1 ENHRY, CDR2 SYGVKD. Between the trimmed V and J ends, which lost 3 bases and 4 bases, there was a span of 3 bases. The V call is TRBV10-3, the J call TRBJ1-2; D ambiguous. The clonotype originates from a human donor who had recovered from COVID-19. Sequencing was performed on CD4+ T cells from blood, taken about 7 months after SARS-CoV-2 vaccination. The DNA for the CDR3 is TGTGCCATCAGTGACAGCTATGGCTACACCTTC. Translating it yields CAISDSYGYTF.